This T cell receptor (beta chain) emerged from a study of blood T cells in healthy people across ages. Study-level results: The unsorted PBMCs prevented any conclusive comparison of naive versus antigen-experienced cells. The recorded TCR beta diversity per million T cells decreased in a roughly linear manner with age. Diversity figures derived from one million T cells were judged to underestimate the true value.

The CDR3 has 16 residues. Trimming cost V 0 bases and J 1 base; bases outside gene matches: 8. Germline V gene sequence: CDR1 DFQATT, CDR2 SNEGSKA (reference sequence). With respect to this clonotype: The antigen remains unidentified.

Roughly 10 milliliters of peripheral blood were drawn from each donor into EDTA-treated tubes. Primers used in a second PCR of about 6 to 12 cycles were a sample-barcoded 5' primer and a J-beta primer mix. In TCRdb, the 5' RACE reads were re-called with MiXCR into one record per CDR3 protein. The sample consists of 1.5 million to 2 million distinct CDR3 sequences, roughly 27% of them appearing once. The sequenced material came from blood. The TCR originated in a woman aged 25-40 years in good health. The chain recombines TRBV20-1 with TRBJ2-7; 8 bases map to TRBD2. The CDR3 is CSARDPKTSVSYEQYF. CDR3 nucleotides: TGCAGTGCTAGAGACCCAAAGACTAGCGTGTCCTACGAGCAGTACTTC.